These 28 T cell receptor beta chains originate from one sample sequenced in a study of shared clonotypes between healthy human individuals. This table comes from immunoSEQ multiplex PCR, and its TCRdb copy is limited to in-frame clones, with some not included. The sample gives about 2.4 million clones, 80% to 95% of which show up once; approximately 0.36% is in the top ten. Material for sequencing was naive CD4+ T cells from PBMCs. Specified subset: CD45RA+ positively selected. The receptors here all came from a man between 18 and 35 years old in good health. Some clones in this sample may be carry-over from other donors' samples.

This clone was counted once. Other DNA sequences within the sample encode an identical CDR3. The chain couples TRBV27 to TRBJ2-3; TRBD1 is a possible D gene (5 bases). This CDR3 has 15 amino acids. Trimming removed 0 bases at V and 2 bases at J, with 9 bases between. CDR1 is MNHEY and CDR2 is SMNVEV in the germline V gene (reference sequence). The DNA of the CDR3 is TGTGCCAGCAGTTTATCGAGTGGGGCCACAGATACGCAGTATTTT. Translated, it gives CASSLSSGATDTQYF.

This chain links TRBV10-3 with TRBJ1-4, with D unclear. V was cut by 0 bases and J by 0 bases, with 8 bases left in between. CDR1 is ENHRY and CDR2 is SYGVKD in the germline V gene. There are 16 residues in the CDR3. This CDR3 is CAISESTPTTNEKLFF. The CDR3, as DNA: TGTGCCATCAGTGAGTCCACCCCAACAACTAATGAAAAACTGTTTTTT.

Of note for this clone: The same CDR3 also results from other DNA sequences found in this sample. The rearrangement uses TRBV18 and TRBJ1-1; D call uncertain. In germline, CDR1 is KGHSH, CDR2 LQKENI. The CDR3 is made up of 13 amino acids. Trimming stripped 3 bases from V and 3 bases from J, with 8 bases between. The CDR3 DNA reads as TGTGCCAGCTCACCCCGAGGCGACACTGAAGCTTTCTTT. It codes for CASSPRGDTEAFF.

V is TRBV28 and J is TRBJ2-7; 13 nucleotides align to TRBD2. Germline V gene data show CDR1 as MDHEN and CDR2 as SYDVKM. The V segment lost 5 bases and the J segment 0 bases; nucleotides outside the gene matches: 7. The CDR3 length is 17 residues. This CDR3 is CASSAGLAGAPSYEQYF. CDR3 coding DNA: TGTGCCAGCAGTGCCGGACTAGCGGGGGCCCCCTCCTACGAGCAGTACTTC.

This rearrangement joins TRBV9 to TRBJ2-1; no definite D call. V was cut by 3 bases and J by 7 bases, with 14 bases left in between. This CDR3 contains 14 residues. The germline CDR1 and CDR2 sequences are SGDLS and YYNGEE. The CDR3 region has the DNA TGTGCCAGCAGCGCTCCTTTTACGAATAATGAGCAGTTCTTC. Protein sequence: CASSAPFTNNEQFF.

The chain recombines TRBV18 with TRBJ2-7; D gene uncertain. The CDR3 extends over 16 amino acids. Between the trimmed V and J ends, which lost 2 bases and 2 bases, there was a span of 16 bases. Germline lookup yields CDR1 KGHSH and CDR2 LQKENI. As DNA, the CDR3 is TGTGCCAGCTCACCAGGGCAGTCGGCTCTAACCTACGAGCAGTACTTC. Its translation is CASSPGQSALTYEQYF.

The V gene is TRBV7-3, the J gene TRBJ2-1; 10 bases fit TRBD2. The ends lost 6 bases at V and 6 bases at J; junction bases unmatched: 5. Per the germline V gene, CDR1 is SGHTA and CDR2 is FQGTGA. The CDR3 extends over 14 amino acids. CDR3 DNA sequence: TGTGCCAGCAGAACTAGCGGGGCATCCAATGAGCAGTTCTTC. Its translation: CASRTSGASNEQFF.

This sequence joins TRBV7-2 and TRBJ2-7; D is ambiguous. With 0 bases removed from V and 0 bases from J, the gap between germline ends came to 9 bases. The CDR3 sequence is 15 residues long. CDR1 is SGHTA, CDR2 FQGNSA, per germline. The DNA of the CDR3 is TGTGCCAGCAGCTTAGCTTGGGCCAGCTCCTACGAGCAGTACTTC. Translating gives CASSLAWASSYEQYF.

About this clone itself: Additional DNA sequences in this sample encode the identical CDR3. The chain joins TRBV2 to TRBJ1-3, with 8 bases identical to TRBD1. Germline V gives CDR1 SNHLY, CDR2 FYNNEI. The CDR3 covers 13 residues. With V trimmed by 6 bases and J by 4 bases, 2 bases remained unmatched. The CDR3 DNA is TGTGCCAGCAGGGACAGGGCGGGAAACACCATATATTTT. Its protein is CASRDRAGNTIYF.

This chain connects TRBV7-8 to TRBJ1-5; maybe TRBD1 (5 bases). CDR1 is SGHVS, CDR2 FQNEAQ, per germline. The V end lost 2 bases, the J end lost 6 bases, and 20 bases lay between the germline ends. The CDR3 is made up of 17 amino acids. As DNA, the CDR3 is TGTGCCAGCAGCTTAAACTCGTGGGGCGCGGCTGGTCAGCCCCAGCATTTT. Protein product: CASSLNSWGAAGQPQHF.

The chain recombines TRBV27 with TRBJ1-4; 7 positions match TRBD1. Germline CDR1 reads MNHEY; CDR2 reads SMNVEV (reference sequence). V lost 4 bases to trimming and J lost 6 bases; unmatched junction nucleotides: 5. The CDR3 has 14 residues. The chain's CDR3 is CASSSNRGDEKLFF. CDR3 in DNA: TGTGCCAGCAGTTCTAACAGGGGTGATGAAAAACTGTTTTTT.

For this clone: The junction differs from germline at one of its ends, possibly a read error. V and J are TRBV5-4 and TRBJ2-7, with D perhaps matching TRBD1 (6 bases). This CDR3 has 13 residues. The germline V gene encodes CDR1 SGHNT and CDR2 YYREEE (reference sequence). CDR3 amino acids: CASSLGDGQGISF. The CDR3 nucleotides are TGTGCCAGCAGCTTGGGGGATGGGCAGGGGATATCCTTC.

The rearrangement joins TRBV28 to TRBJ2-2; the match to TRBD2 covers 13 bases. V was pared by 7 bases and J by 0 bases, with 2 bases of the junction left unmatched. Germline values: CDR1 MDHEN, CDR2 SYDVKM. The CDR3 totals 16 residues. The DNA for the CDR3 is TGTGCCAGCATGACTAGCGGGAGGCCGAACACCGGGGAGCTGTTTTTT. Amino acids: CASMTSGRPNTGELFF.

This chain uses TRBV6-6 with TRBJ1-4; TRBD1 is a possible D gene (5 bases). V was pared by 2 bases and J by 5 bases, with 12 bases between. This CDR3 is 15 amino acids long. The germline gives CDR1 MNHNY, CDR2 SVGAGI (reference sequence). Here the CDR3 reads CASSYLGAANEKLFF. CDR3 nucleotide sequence: TGTGCCAGCAGTTACCTAGGGGCCGCAAATGAAAAACTGTTTTTT.

This clone appeared once. This sequence joins TRBV7-3 and TRBJ2-5; TRBD2 aligns across 13 bases. J was trimmed by 4 bases and V by 5 bases; bases with no gene match: 7. Germline V gene sequence: CDR1 SGHTA, CDR2 FQGTGA. The CDR3 sequence is 16 residues long. CDR3 coding DNA: TGTGCCAGCAGCCCTACTAGCGGGAGGGCCGTAGAGACCCAGTACTTC. Protein: CASSPTSGRAVETQYF.

The CDR3 loop is CASSLVFQRTYTDTQYF. Written as DNA, the CDR3 is TGTGCCAGCAGCTTAGTGTTTCAGCGGACCTACACAGATACGCAGTATTTT. The chain carries TRBV7-2 and TRBJ2-3; the D gene is possibly TRBD2 (5 bases). V dropped 1 base and J dropped 2 bases, with 16 bases sitting between them. Looked up from germline, CDR1 is SGHTA and CDR2 is FQGNSA. CDR3 size: 17 residues.

The V call is TRBV18, the J call TRBJ2-5, with D possibly being TRBD2 (5 bases). Germline assignment: CDR1 KGHSH and CDR2 LQKENI. CDR3 length: 14 amino acids. V lost 0 bases to trimming and J lost 5 bases, with 10 bases between them. CDR3 nucleotide sequence: TGTGCCAGCTCACCACCGGGTAGCGCTGAGACCCAGTACTTC. It specifies CASSPPGSAETQYF.

The chain recombines TRBV29-1 with TRBJ2-7; no clear D gene. The germline CDR1 and CDR2 sequences are SQVTM and ANQGSEA. The CDR3 is 13 residues long. V was clipped by 8 bases and J by 0 bases, with 14 bases between them. The CDR3 sequence: CSTRTASSYEQYF. In DNA, the CDR3 is TGCAGCACCAGGACCGCCAGCTCCTACGAGCAGTACTTC.

The chain carries TRBV9 and TRBJ2-1; the match to TRBD2 covers 11 bases. Germline CDR1 and CDR2: SGDLS and YYNGEE. Losses at the gene ends were 1 base for V and 9 bases for J; bases not matched to a gene: 12. The CDR3 totals 17 residues. The CDR3 protein is CASSVFGTSGSFSEQFF. The CDR3 DNA is TGTGCCAGCAGCGTATTCGGAACTAGCGGGAGTTTCAGTGAGCAGTTCTTC.

DNA of the CDR3: TGTGCCAGCAGTACAGGGGGAGGCTCTGGAAACACCATATATTTT. It encodes CASSTGGGSGNTIYF. This chain joins TRBV2 and TRBJ1-3, with 8 bases matching TRBD1. The germline V gene has CDR1 SNHLY and CDR2 FYNNEI. The CDR3 loop spans 15 amino acids. The J segment lost 0 bases and the V segment lost 5 bases, leaving 3 bases of the junction unmatched.

The chain joins TRBV28 to TRBJ1-2, with D possibly matching TRBD1 (5 bases). The germline V gene encodes CDR1 MDHEN and CDR2 SYDVKM. The CDR3 spans 16 residues. Trimming shortened V by 4 bases and J by 0 bases, and 15 bases separated the two germline ends. The CDR3, as DNA: TGTGCCAGCAGTTCTCCCTGGACACCTCCTAACTATGGCTACACCTTC. Its translation is CASSSPWTPPNYGYTF.

The J gene is TRBJ1-2, the V gene TRBV5-1; unclear D gene. Trimming stripped 1 base from V and 6 bases from J, with 13 bases between. The CDR3 length is 14 residues. CDR1 is SGHRS, CDR2 YFSETQ, per germline. CDR3 region: CASSLIVSGDGYTF. CDR3 DNA: TGCGCCAGCAGCTTGATCGTCTCCGGGGATGGCTACACCTTC.

The chain uses TRBV12-2 and TRBJ2-2; the table's TRBD2 call for D was not verified on the DNA. TRBV12-2 is flagged as a pseudogene. The CDR3 loop spans 19 amino acids. This chain's CDR3 is CASRLFWTSGKSGHRGAVF. In DNA form, the CDR3 reads TGTGCAAGTCGCTTATTTTGGACTAGCGGGAAGTCCGGGCACCGGGGAGCTGTTTTT.

The rearrangement joins TRBV9 to TRBJ1-1; no clear D. The ends were cut back, 5 bases at V and 1 base at J, with 9 bases in the middle. CDR3 length: 13 amino acids. Germline V CDR1 and CDR2: SGDLS, YYNGEE. CDR3 protein: CASRARGNTEAFF. The CDR3 nucleotides are TGTGCCAGCAGGGCCCGGGGGAACACTGAAGCTTTCTTT.

V gene TRBV28 combines with J gene TRBJ1-4; D not resolved. The CDR3 spans 13 residues. Germline V gives CDR1 MDHEN, CDR2 SYDVKM. V was pared by 5 bases and J by 6 bases, with 10 bases between. The CDR3 sequence: CASSLLQDEKLFF. CDR3 coding DNA: TGTGCCAGCAGTCTCCTCCAGGATGAAAAACTGTTTTTT. The full variable domain, completed using reference TRBV28 and TRBJ1-4, is DVKVTQSSRYLVKRTGEKVFLECVQDMDHENMFWYRQDPGLGLRLIYFSYDVKMKEKGDIPEGYSVSREKKERFSLILESASTNQTSMYLCASSLLQDEKLFFGSGTQLSVL.

This CDR3 is CASSLDRGGSDEQYF. The DNA for the CDR3 is TGTGCCAGCTCACTGGACAGGGGTGGTTCCGACGAGCAGTACTTC. V is TRBV18 and J is TRBJ2-7, with 9 bases fitting TRBD1. Losses at the gene ends were 4 bases for V and 5 bases for J; bases not matched to a gene: 9. This CDR3 has 15 amino acids. The germline V gene has CDR1 KGHSH and CDR2 LQKENI. Full variable domain (remainder filled in from reference TRBV18 and TRBJ2-7): NAGVMQNPRHLVRRRGQEARLRCSPMKGHSHVYWYRQLPEEGLKFMVYLQKENIIDESGMPKERFSAEFPKEGPSILRIQQVVRGDSAAYFCASSLDRGGSDEQYFGPGTRLTVT.

The chain couples TRBV5-4 to TRBJ2-1; TRBD2 aligns across 13 bases. Germline V gives CDR1 SGHNT, CDR2 YYREEE (reference sequence). This CDR3 has 15 amino acids. Trimming at V came to 3 bases and at J to 9 bases, leaving 6 bases not matched to a gene. The CDR3 bases are TGTGCCAGCAGCTCGGGACTAGCGGGATGGGGTGAGCAGTTCTTC. Translation gives CASSSGLAGWGEQFF.

V usage is TRBV4-1 and J usage is TRBJ1-3; TRBD1 might be the D (5 bases). Trimming cost V 0 bases and J 4 bases, with 16 bases left between them. The CDR3 sequence is 17 residues long. From germline, CDR1 is MGHRA and CDR2 YSYEKL. The DNA for the CDR3 is TGCGCCAGCAGCCAAGAGGTCTGGGGCTTCGGGGGAAACACCATATATTTT. Its translation: CASSQEVWGFGGNTIYF.